The 26 T cell receptor beta chains in this list originate from one sample, sequenced in a study of technical replicates of blood from a few donors. The protocol was immunoSEQ multiplex PCR, while the TCRdb copy is restricted to in-frame clones and leaves out a portion. The sample yields 65,000 to 75,000 clones, approximately 86% seen once. Sequenced material: PBMCs. These receptors originate from a human donor in good health. Some clones in this sample may be carry-over from other donors' samples.

The J gene is TRBJ2-3, the V gene TRBV9; TRBD2 might be the D (6 bases). Between the trimmed V and J ends, which lost 3 bases and 5 bases, there was a span of 19 bases. CDR1 SGDLS and CDR2 YYNGEE come from the germline V gene. CDR3 length equals 16 residues. CDR3 nucleotides: TGTGCCAGCAGCGCTCTCACCCCTAGCGTCAGAGATACGCAGTATTTT. It is translated as CASSALTPSVRDTQYF.

The chain carries TRBV5-6 and TRBJ1-2; unclear D gene. This CDR3 region has 14 residues. Germline lookup yields CDR1 SGHDT and CDR2 YYEEEE. V shed 0 bases and J shed 8 bases, with 14 bases lying between them. The CDR3 spells CASSLDMESQGYTF. The CDR3 nucleotides read TGTGCCAGCAGCTTGGATATGGAGAGTCAGGGCTACACCTTC.

The chain has TRBV6-6 and TRBJ2-1, with 7 bases aligning to TRBD1. After removal of 6 bases from V and 9 bases from J, the junction contained 11 bases not matched to a gene. Germline V lookup: CDR1 MNHNY, CDR2 SVGAGI (reference sequence). This CDR3 is built from 14 residues. The CDR3 loop is CASSPGTALFEQFF. The CDR3 bases are TGTGCCAGCAGCCCCGGGACAGCTCTTTTTGAGCAGTTCTTC.

A single count supports this clone. This rearrangement joins TRBV7-2 to TRBJ2-7; TRBD1 agrees at 7 bases. CDR3 size: 15 residues. The germline CDR1 and CDR2 sequences are SGHTA and FQGNSA. With 1 base clipped from V and 2 bases from J, the junction kept 5 bases outside the gene matches. The CDR3 loop reads CASSLEGTEPYEQYF. The CDR3 bases are TGTGCCAGCAGCTTAGAAGGGACAGAACCCTACGAGCAGTACTTC.

This sequence joins TRBV2 and TRBJ1-4, with 7 nucleotides matching TRBD1. V lost 6 bases, J lost 3 bases, and 4 bases stayed unmatched. This CDR3 is built from 14 residues. Germline values: CDR1 SNHLY, CDR2 FYNNEI. Written as DNA, the CDR3 is TGTGCCAGCAGCGCCGGGACAGCTAATGAAAAACTGTTTTTT. It translates to CASSAGTANEKLFF.

The rearrangement links TRBV11-2 to TRBJ2-5, with 8 bases aligning to TRBD2. V shed 3 bases and J 2 bases; nucleotides not matched to a gene: 2. Looked up from germline, CDR1 is SGHAT and CDR2 is FQNNGV. The CDR3 runs 14 residues. CDR3 sequence: CASSFQREQETQYF. The CDR3, as DNA: TGTGCCAGCAGCTTTCAGCGGGAGCAAGAGACCCAGTACTTC. The full variable domain, with the rest looked up from reference TRBV11-2 and TRBJ2-5, is EAGVAQSPRYKIIEKRQSVAFWCNPISGHATLYWYQQILGQGPKLLIQFQNNGVVDDSQLPKDRFSAERLKGVDSTLKIQPAKLEDSAVYLCASSFQREQETQYFGPGTRLLVL.

This clone was seen only once. The chain uses TRBV5-4 and TRBJ2-1; TRBD2 matches 9 bases. This CDR3 has 13 residues. V was clipped by 9 bases and J by 9 bases; unmatched bases: 10. The germline V gene has CDR1 SGHNT and CDR2 YYREEE (reference sequence). CDR3 in DNA: TGTGCCATAGGGCGGGAGGGTCTGGTTGAGCAGTTCTTC. Encoded protein: CAIGREGLVEQFF.

The chain employs TRBV19 and TRBJ2-5, with 10 bases that match TRBD1. The CDR3 length is 14 residues. Trimming cost V 5 bases and J 5 bases; bases outside gene matches: 5. Germline-derived CDR1 and CDR2 are LNHDA and SQIVND (reference sequence). The CDR3 reads CASSPRTGGETQYF. In nucleotides, the CDR3 is TGTGCCAGTAGTCCGCGGACAGGGGGGGAGACCCAGTACTTC. Filled out from reference TRBV19 and TRBJ2-5, the complete variable domain reads DGGITQSPKYLFRKEGQNVTLSCEQNLNHDAMYWYRQDPGQGLRLIYYSQIVNDFQKGDIAEGYSVSREKKESFPLTVTSAQKNPTAFYLCASSPRTGGETQYFGPGTRLLVL.

V is TRBV19 and J is TRBJ2-1; D is possibly TRBD1 (5 bases). The germline V and J ends were trimmed by 7 bases and 7 bases, with 8 bases remaining between them. Germline V gene lookup returns CDR1 LNHDA and CDR2 SQIVND (reference sequence). This CDR3 has 11 amino acids. Here the CDR3 DNA reads TGTGCCAGTAAGACAGTTAATGAGCAGTTCTTC. Protein sequence: CASKTVNEQFF.

J is TRBJ1-1 and V is TRBV5-1; no definite D call. V was shortened by 1 base and J by 5 bases, with 15 bases between the two germline ends. Germline V gene data show CDR1 as SGHRS and CDR2 as YFSETQ. This CDR3 has 15 amino acids. DNA of the CDR3: TGCGCCAGCAGCTTGAGGTTTCGATCGGGGACTGAAGCTTTCTTT. The encoded protein is CASSLRFRSGTEAFF.

This chain links TRBV18 with TRBJ1-4; D uncertain. The CDR3 is 14 residues long. Per germline, CDR1 KGHSH and CDR2 LQKENI. Between the trimmed V and J ends, which lost 3 bases and 3 bases, there was a span of 8 bases. Here the CDR3 reads CASSPTYANEKLFF. In DNA form, the CDR3 reads TGTGCCAGCTCACCGACATACGCTAATGAAAAACTGTTTTTT.

The chain has TRBV9 and TRBJ1-2, with 8 bases matching TRBD1. In germline, CDR1 is SGDLS, CDR2 YYNGEE. After removal of 4 bases from V and 4 bases from J, the junction contained 6 bases not matched to a gene. This CDR3 is built from 14 residues. The CDR3 is CASSPTGQAYGYTF. The CDR3 region has the DNA TGTGCCAGCAGCCCTACGGGACAGGCCTATGGCTACACCTTC.

The chain uses TRBV19 and TRBJ2-2; 11 bases line up with TRBD1. The CDR3 is made up of 16 amino acids. V lost 4 bases and J lost 4; bases outside the gene matches: 5. Germline CDR1 is LNHDA and CDR2 is SQIVND (reference sequence). The DNA for the CDR3 is TGTGCCAGTAGTAAGACCGGGACAGGGGGCACCGGGGAGCTGTTTTTT. It specifies CASSKTGTGGTGELFF.

The chain employs TRBV6-5 and TRBJ2-1, with 8 nucleotides matching TRBD2. After removal of 6 bases from V and 10 bases from J, the junction contained 11 bases not matched to a gene. Germline CDR1 is MNHEY and CDR2 is SVGAGI. This CDR3 is 14 amino acids long. The CDR3 region is CASSPPGRAGEQFF. In nucleotides, the CDR3 is TGTGCCAGCAGCCCCCCCGGGAGGGCCGGGGAGCAGTTCTTC.

The sample holds one count of this clone. The CDR3 DNA reads TGTGCCAGTACCTCCCGGGACAGGGGGCAGGATACGCAGTATTTT. It encodes CASTSRDRGQDTQYF. V is TRBV19 and J is TRBJ2-3; the match to TRBD1 covers 12 bases. Trimming removed 7 bases from V and 6 bases from J; junction bases left unmatched: 8. Germline V CDR1 and CDR2: LNHDA, SQIVND (reference sequence). This CDR3 spans 15 amino acids.

V gene TRBV7-2 combines with J gene TRBJ2-3; the D gene is possibly TRBD2 (5 bases). In germline, CDR1 is SGHTA, CDR2 FQGNSA. Trimming stripped 0 bases from V and 4 bases from J, with 11 bases between. This CDR3 has 15 amino acids. Here the CDR3 DNA reads TGTGCCAGCAGCTTAGCGGATCTAGCAGCAGATACGCAGTATTTT. It specifies CASSLADLAADTQYF.

The rearrangement joins TRBV29-1 to TRBJ1-1; D may be TRBD1 (5 bases). This CDR3 comprises 12 residues. The V end was cut by 5 bases, the J end by 3 bases, with 10 bases between. Germline CDR1 is SQVTM and CDR2 is ANQGSEA. As DNA, the CDR3 is TGCAGCGTTTTGCGGGGGGACACTGAAGCTTTCTTT. It encodes CSVLRGDTEAFF. Together with reference TRBV29-1 and TRBJ1-1, the CDR3 gives the full variable domain: SAVISQKPSRDICQRGTSLTIQCQVDSQVTMMFWYRQQPGQSLTLIATANQGSEATYESGFVIDKFPISRPNLTFSTLTVSNMSPEDSSIYLCSVLRGDTEAFFGQGTRLTVV.

The V gene is TRBV4-3, the J gene TRBJ2-6, with 8 nucleotides matching TRBD1. CDR3 length equals 17 residues. Germline assignment: CDR1 LGHNA and CDR2 YSLEER. V gave up 3 bases and J gave up 2 bases; unmatched junction bases: 6. This CDR3 is CASSQDGQGAGANVLTF. The DNA of the CDR3 is TGCGCCAGCAGCCAGGACGGACAGGGTGCTGGGGCCAACGTCCTGACTTTC.

The CDR3 reads CASSEGGTSPSQFF. CDR3 sequence (DNA): TGTGCCAGCAGTGAAGGGGGGACATCGCCATCGCAGTTCTTC. The chain is built from TRBV6-1 and TRBJ2-1, with D maybe TRBD1 (6 bases). V lost 1 base and J 12 bases, leaving 16 bases between the germline ends. Looked up from germline, CDR1 is MNHNS and CDR2 is SASEGT. CDR3 length: 14 residues.

V gene TRBV19 combines with J gene TRBJ2-3; 14 bases align to TRBD2. V was pared by 6 bases and J by 1 base, with 3 bases of the junction left unmatched. Germline-derived CDR1 and CDR2 are LNHDA and SQIVND (reference sequence). The CDR3 covers 16 residues. The CDR3 coding sequence is TGTGCCAGTAGCCGACTAGCGGGGGGGGGCACAGATACGCAGTATTTT. As protein: CASSRLAGGGTDTQYF. The full variable domain, completed using reference TRBV19 and TRBJ2-3, is DGGITQSPKYLFRKEGQNVTLSCEQNLNHDAMYWYRQDPGQGLRLIYYSQIVNDFQKGDIAEGYSVSREKKESFPLTVTSAQKNPTAFYLCASSRLAGGGTDTQYFGPGTRLTVL.

The chain employs TRBV6-5 and TRBJ2-7; 7 bases are a match to TRBD2. The CDR3 consists of 14 residues. J lost 3 bases, V lost 8 bases, and 10 bases had no gene match. Germline V gene lookup returns CDR1 MNHEY and CDR2 SVGAGI. The CDR3 DNA follows: TGTGCCAGCGGGGCGAGCGGGACCCTCTACGAGCAGTACTTC. Residues: CASGASGTLYEQYF.

The rearrangement uses TRBV5-1 and TRBJ2-7; the match to TRBD2 covers 8 bases. Germline CDR1 is SGHRS and CDR2 is YFSETQ. The CDR3 length is 15 residues. V was clipped by 8 bases and J by 4 bases; unmatched bases: 14. The CDR3 DNA is TGCGCCAGTTTCCCCCACCCAGCGGGGGCGTACGAGCAGTACTTC. It translates to CASFPHPAGAYEQYF.

This sequence joins TRBV11-1 and TRBJ2-7; 10 positions match TRBD1. Germline assignment: CDR1 SGHAT and CDR2 FQDESV (reference sequence). The V and J ends lost 1 base and 6 bases, in that order; junction bases with no gene match: 3. The CDR3 runs to 14 residues. The CDR3 is CASSLGDRGGEQYF. In nucleotides, the CDR3 is TGTGCCAGCAGCTTAGGGGACAGGGGAGGCGAGCAGTACTTC.

The CDR3 spells CASSDSRAGANVLTF. The CDR3 nucleotides read TGTGCCAGCAGCGATTCCAGGGCTGGGGCCAACGTCCTGACTTTC. The chain is built from TRBV7-6 and TRBJ2-6; a possible D gene is TRBD1 (5 bases). Germline V gene sequence: CDR1 SGHVS, CDR2 FNYEAQ. The CDR3 runs to 15 residues. V lost 5 bases and J lost 2, with 10 bases in between.

This sequence joins TRBV7-2 and TRBJ2-5, with TRBD2 matching over 10 bases. Germline lookup yields CDR1 SGHTA and CDR2 FQGNSA. The CDR3 length is 15 residues. The V gene end was trimmed by 3 bases and the J gene end by 5 bases; junction bases not matched to a gene: 6. CDR3 loop: CASSFGSGGSETQYF. CDR3 DNA: TGTGCCAGCAGCTTTGGTAGCGGGGGGAGCGAGACCCAGTACTTC.

The rearrangement links TRBV18 to TRBJ1-2, with 11 bases lining up with TRBD1. J was trimmed by 7 bases and V by 4 bases; bases with no gene match: 5. This CDR3 spans 14 amino acids. Germline V gene sequence: CDR1 KGHSH, CDR2 LQKENI. Here the CDR3 reads CASSLGQGARGYTF. CDR3 DNA: TGTGCCAGCTCACTCGGACAGGGGGCGCGTGGCTACACCTTC.